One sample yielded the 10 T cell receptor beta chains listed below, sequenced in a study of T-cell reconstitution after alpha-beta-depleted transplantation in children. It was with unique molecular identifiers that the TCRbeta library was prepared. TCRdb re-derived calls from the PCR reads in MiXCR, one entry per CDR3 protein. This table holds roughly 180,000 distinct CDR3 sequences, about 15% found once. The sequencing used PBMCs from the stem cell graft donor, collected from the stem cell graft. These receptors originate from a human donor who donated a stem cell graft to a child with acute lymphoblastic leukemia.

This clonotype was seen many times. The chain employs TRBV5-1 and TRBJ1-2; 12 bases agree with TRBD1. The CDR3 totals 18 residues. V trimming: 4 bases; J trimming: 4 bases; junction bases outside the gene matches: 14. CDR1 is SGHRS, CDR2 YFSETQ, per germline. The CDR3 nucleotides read TGCGCCAGCAGCATGGAACCCCCGGGACAGGGGGCAAGCTATGGCTACACCTTC. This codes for CASSMEPPGQGASYGYTF.

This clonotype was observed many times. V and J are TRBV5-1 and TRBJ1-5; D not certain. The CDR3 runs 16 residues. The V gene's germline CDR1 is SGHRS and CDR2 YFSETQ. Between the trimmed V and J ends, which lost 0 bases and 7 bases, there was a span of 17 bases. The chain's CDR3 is CASSLDGENYDQPQHF. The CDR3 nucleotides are TGCGCCAGCAGCTTGGACGGGGAAAATTATGACCAGCCCCAGCATTTT.

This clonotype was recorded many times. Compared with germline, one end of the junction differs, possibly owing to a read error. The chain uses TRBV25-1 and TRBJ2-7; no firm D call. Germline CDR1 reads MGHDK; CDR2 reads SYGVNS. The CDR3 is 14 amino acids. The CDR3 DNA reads TGTGCCAGCAGTAAATATTCCTCGGAGAACGAGCAGTACTTC. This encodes CASSKYSSENEQYF.

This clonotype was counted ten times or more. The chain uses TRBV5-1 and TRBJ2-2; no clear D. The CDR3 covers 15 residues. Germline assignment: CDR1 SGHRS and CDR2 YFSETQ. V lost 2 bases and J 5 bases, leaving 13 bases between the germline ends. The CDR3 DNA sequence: TGCGCCAGCAGCTTCGACCCCCCGCGGACCGGGGAGCTGTTTTTT. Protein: CASSFDPPRTGELFF. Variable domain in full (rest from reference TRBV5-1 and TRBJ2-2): KAGVTQTPRYLIKTRGQQVTLSCSPISGHRSVSWYQQTPGQGLQFLFEYFSETQRNKGNFPGRFSGRQFSNSRSEMNVSTLELGDSALYLCASSFDPPRTGELFFGEGSRLTVL.

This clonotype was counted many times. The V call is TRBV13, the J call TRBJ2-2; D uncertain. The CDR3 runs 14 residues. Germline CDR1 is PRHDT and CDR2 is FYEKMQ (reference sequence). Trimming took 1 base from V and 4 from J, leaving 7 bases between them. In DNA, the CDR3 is TGTGCCAGCAGCTTAGTTAACCCCACCGGGGAGCTGTTTTTT. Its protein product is CASSLVNPTGELFF.

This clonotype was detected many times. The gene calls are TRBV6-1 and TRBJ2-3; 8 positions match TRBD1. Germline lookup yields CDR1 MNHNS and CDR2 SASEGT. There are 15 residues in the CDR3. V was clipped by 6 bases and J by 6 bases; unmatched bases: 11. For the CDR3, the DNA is TGTGCCAGCAGCCCATCCCAGGGACAGGTGGATACGCAGTATTTT. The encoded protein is CASSPSQGQVDTQYF.

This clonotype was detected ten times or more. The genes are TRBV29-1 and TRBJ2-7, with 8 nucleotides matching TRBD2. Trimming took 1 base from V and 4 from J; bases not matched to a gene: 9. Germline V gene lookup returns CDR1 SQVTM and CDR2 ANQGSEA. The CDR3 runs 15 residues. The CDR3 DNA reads TGCAGCGTTGAAGTCCGGGCGGGAGGTCTATACGAGCAGTACTTC. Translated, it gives CSVEVRAGGLYEQYF.

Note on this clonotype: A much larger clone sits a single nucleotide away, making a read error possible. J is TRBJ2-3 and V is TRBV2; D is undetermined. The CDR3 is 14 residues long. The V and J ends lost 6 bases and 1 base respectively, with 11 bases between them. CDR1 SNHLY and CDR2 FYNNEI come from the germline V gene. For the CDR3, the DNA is TGTGCCAGCAGACCACAGTGGGGCACAGATACGCAGTATTTT. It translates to CASRPQWGTDTQYF.

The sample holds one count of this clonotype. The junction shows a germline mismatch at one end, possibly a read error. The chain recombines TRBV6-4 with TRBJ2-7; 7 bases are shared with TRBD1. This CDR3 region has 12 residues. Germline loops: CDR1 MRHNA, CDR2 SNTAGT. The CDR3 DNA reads TGTGCCTGCAGTCAACAGGGGTTCGAGCAGTACTTC. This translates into CACSQQGFEQYF.

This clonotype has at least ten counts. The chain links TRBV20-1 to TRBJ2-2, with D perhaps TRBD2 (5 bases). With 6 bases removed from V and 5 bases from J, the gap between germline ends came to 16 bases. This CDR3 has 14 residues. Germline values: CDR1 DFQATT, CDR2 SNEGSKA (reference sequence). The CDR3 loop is CSAQVTRETGELFF. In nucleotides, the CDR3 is TGCAGTGCCCAGGTTACTCGGGAAACCGGGGAGCTGTTTTTT.